This T cell receptor beta chain was captured by sequencing in a study of blood T cells in healthy people across ages (dated by TCRdb to between 2014 and 2017). In the study overall: Template switching captured roughly one uniquely barcoded TCR beta cDNA molecule per two T cells in model experiments. To track age-related changes in TCR beta repertoire diversity, the study relied on deep sequencing normalized with unique cDNA molecular identifiers. Four age groups were formed from the donors: young (average about 16 years), middle-aged (less than 40), aged (about 62) and long-lived (around 80). To avoid experimental bias, donors of different ages were spread randomly across the sequencing lanes. Using the same blood draw, the study looked at two additional independent replicas of 1 million unique cDNA reads for two donors, one aged 18 to 29 and the other aged 80 or older.

Libraries came from 5' RACE. The instrument was an Illumina HiSeq 2500. A second PCR of about 6 to 12 cycles was run with a J-beta primer mix and a sample-barcoded 5' primer. A template-switch 5' adaptor carrying 12 random nucleotides introduced a unique molecular identifier onto each TCR beta cDNA molecule. At least 2.5 million CDR3-containing paired-end reads were obtained from each sample. The Mint cDNA synthesis kit, primed by a TRBC-specific oligonucleotide, was used to synthesize first-strand cDNA from all RNA. After uracil-DNA glycosylase treatment, a first 18-cycle PCR used universal primers M1SS and BC2_uni_R on all cDNA. Concerning the study's data processing: For normalization, 1 million high-quality reads were randomly selected from each sample, with every read carrying a distinct molecular identifier. Instead of being binned into consensus sequences, reads with shared molecular identifiers were discarded. MiTCR, set to a Q25 quality threshold and the strictest error-elimination algorithm, was used for CDR3 identification, clonotype clustering and error correction. A nonparametric unseen species model with Euler transformation was used to estimate a lower bound on total TCR beta diversity. TCRdb itself trimmed the public reads at Q25 with fastp, ran MiXCR and retained productive beta chains. Each CDR3 protein gets just one entry, which takes the most common genes and DNA from the rows behind it. What appears here as the V and J calls and clone size reflects TCRdb's work, not the paper's. Recorded for this sample are roughly 2 million distinct CDR3 sequences; around 50% of them occurred a single time. The leading ten clones occupy around 2.1% of the sample.

The full study reports these points: Compared with the aged group, the long-lived group had more naive CD4+ T cells, fewer expanded clones and increased TCR diversity, suggesting age selection. As age increased, observed TCR beta diversity per million T cells dropped in a roughly linear way, and a significant reduction was already evident by age roughly 40. There was a strong correlation between observed TCR beta diversity and the percentage of naive T cells measured by flow cytometry. Because donor CMV infection status was unknown, age-related changes in expanded clonotypes were potentially confounded. Estimates of total diversity from one million sequenced T cells were regarded as lower bounds and underestimates. Conclusive comparison of naive and antigen-experienced compartments was prevented by the profiling of bulk unsorted PBMCs.

Relative to germline, V is missing 3 bases and J is missing 7 bases, with 4 bases of the junction outside any gene match. The CDR3 measures 15 amino acids from cysteine to phenylalanine. The DNA shown is the 45-base CDR3, in frame from base 1. The 39 donors, aged about 6 to 90 years, were systemically healthy Caucasian individuals from Russia. About 10 milliliters of peripheral blood were collected from each donor into EDTA-treated Vacutainer tubes. Ficoll-Paque density-gradient centrifugation was used to isolate PBMCs, with at least 6 million obtained per sample. Trizol reagent was used to extract total RNA from the PBMCs, yielding at least 5.5 micrograms per sample. The percentages of naive CD45RAhigh/CD27high T cells were determined by flow cytometry on a PBMC aliquot from every donor. In regard to this clonotype: Its antigen is not yet known. One base away there is no much larger clone; base qualities are not given.

The chain employs TRBV12-3 or TRBV12-4 and TRBJ1-6, and 9 bases in between align with TRBD1. The origin of this receptor is a woman aged 40 to 50 in good health. Sequencing was carried out using blood. The nucleotide sequence is TGTGCCAGCAGTTTTTTCGGGACAGGGAATTCACCCCTCCACTTT. It is translated as CASSFFGTGNSPLHF.